The entry that follows covers one TCR beta chain sequence. Its antigen is undetermined. Compared with germline, one end of the junction differs, possibly owing to a read error. This sample is part of a study of T cells in women clearing cervical HPV infection. Notes on the study in general: Unknown T-cell numbers per sample may underlie the richness differences.

TCRdb's table, derived via immunoSEQ multiplex PCR, lists solely in-frame clones and lacks some. Its table records tens of thousands of clones. The sequencing sample was made of blood buffy coat. The clonotype was recovered from a woman aged 18-69 years with a cervical HPV16 infection that either progressed to CIN3+ or cleared (not recorded which).

This CDR3 reads CASSQDGTSKDTQYF. The part of the CDR3 DNA that was read is TGCGCCAGCAGCCAAGACGGGACTAGCAAAGATACG. The genes are TRBV4-2 and TRBJ2-3; TRBD2 aligns across 9 bases. The read falls 3 residues short of the CDR3 end, and the missing part is taken from the germline J gene. This CDR3 spans 15 amino acids. Germline CDR1 LGHNA, CDR2 YNFKEQ.